The 17 T cell receptor beta chains below were found in one sample sequenced in a study of long-term antiretroviral therapy in people with HIV. Running of the v3.0 immunoSEQ assay took place at survey level. Data came from immunoSEQ multiplex PCR; TCRdb stores just in-frame clones and leaves some out. The sample lists over 20,000 clones, around 81% seen once, with 12% in the top ten. The sequences come from unsorted PBMCs, collected 1.6 years after starting antiretroviral therapy. The receptors here all came from a man aged 35-49 years with HIV.

The V call is TRBV20-1, the J call TRBJ2-5; D call uncertain. The CDR3 spans 11 residues. CDR1 is DFQATT, CDR2 SNEGSKA, per germline (reference sequence). V dropped 7 bases and J dropped 5 bases, with 11 bases sitting between them. The CDR3 loop reads CSGGPQETQYF. In DNA, the CDR3 is TGCAGTGGCGGCCCCCAGGAGACCCAGTACTTC.

The rearrangement uses TRBV9 and TRBJ1-2; tentatively, D is TRBD1 (6 bases). This CDR3 is built from 13 residues. Trimming stripped 3 bases from V and 8 bases from J, with 14 bases between. CDR1 is SGDLS, CDR2 YYNGEE, per germline. CDR3 sequence (DNA): TGTGCCAGCAGCGGCCTAACAGGGATCGGCTACACCTTC. Protein sequence: CASSGLTGIGYTF.

V gene TRBV19 combines with J gene TRBJ1-6, with D unresolved. V shed 3 bases and J shed 5 bases, with 14 bases lying between them. Germline-derived CDR1 and CDR2 are LNHDA and SQIVND (reference sequence). The CDR3 has 16 residues. CDR3 sequence (DNA): TGTGCCAGTAGTATTCTTTCATCGGATAATAATTCACCCCTCCACTTT. Amino acid sequence: CASSILSSDNNSPLHF. Filled out from reference TRBV19 and TRBJ1-6, the complete variable domain reads DGGITQSPKYLFRKEGQNVTLSCEQNLNHDAMYWYRQDPGQGLRLIYYSQIVNDFQKGDIAEGYSVSREKKESFPLTVTSAQKNPTAFYLCASSILSSDNNSPLHFGNGTRLTVT.

The chain is built from TRBV2 and TRBJ2-5; D ambiguous. CDR3 length: 10 residues. Trimming took off 8 bases at V and 5 bases at J, with 6 bases between the two ends. CDR1 is SNHLY, CDR2 FYNNEI, per germline. Written as DNA, the CDR3 is TGTGCCAGCGTGGATGAGACCCAGTACTTC. Translation: CASVDETQYF. The full variable domain, in which reference TRBV2 and TRBJ2-5 provide the parts outside the CDR3, is EPEVTQTPSHQVTQMGQEVILRCVPISNHLYFYWYRQILGQKVEFLVSFYNNEISEKSEIFDDQFSVERPDGSNFTLKIRSTKLEDSAMYFCASVDETQYFGPGTRLLVL.

The J gene is TRBJ2-7, the V gene TRBV19, with D perhaps given as TRBD1 or TRBD2 (6 bases each). This CDR3 comprises 14 residues. CDR1 is LNHDA, CDR2 SQIVND, per germline (reference sequence). V lost 1 base and J lost 5, with 12 bases in between. Written as DNA, the CDR3 is TGTGCCAGTAGTATAGGGGGGGCAGGAAACGAGCAGTACTTC. Its translation is CASSIGGAGNEQYF. Combining the CDR3 with reference TRBV19 and TRBJ2-7 gives the whole variable domain DGGITQSPKYLFRKEGQNVTLSCEQNLNHDAMYWYRQDPGQGLRLIYYSQIVNDFQKGDIAEGYSVSREKKESFPLTVTSAQKNPTAFYLCASSIGGAGNEQYFGPGTRLTVT.

The chain has TRBV7-2 and TRBJ1-6; D gene unclear. V was shortened by 4 bases and J by 10 bases, with 20 bases between the two germline ends. The CDR3 runs to 16 residues. From germline, CDR1 is SGHTA and CDR2 FQGNSA. The CDR3 sequence is CASSSTSHGVSSPLHF. The CDR3 nucleotides are TGTGCCAGCAGCTCCACCAGCCACGGGGTTAGCTCACCCCTCCACTTT.

The chain links TRBV5-1 to TRBJ2-5, with D unclear. V was cut by 0 bases and J by 1 base, with 10 bases left in between. CDR1 is SGHRS, CDR2 YFSETQ, per germline. The CDR3 covers 15 residues. The DNA of the CDR3 is TGCGCCAGCAGCTTGGGTGTTATCCTCCAAGAGACCCAGTACTTC. Encoded protein: CASSLGVILQETQYF.

J is TRBJ2-6 and V is TRBV7-3; D is ambiguous. This CDR3 contains 17 residues. CDR1 SGHTA and CDR2 FQGTGA come from the germline V gene. Trimming removed 1 base at V and 0 bases at J, with 10 bases between. DNA for the CDR3: TGTGCCAGCAGCTTAATGGGCAGCAGCTCTGGGGCCAACGTCCTGACTTTC. Translating gives CASSLMGSSSGANVLTF.

The chain combines TRBV6-5 with TRBJ1-5; a weak D match, TRBD1 (6 bases). The CDR3 spans 14 residues. CDR1 MNHEY and CDR2 SVGAGI come from the germline V gene. With 5 bases removed from V and 5 bases from J, the gap between germline ends came to 13 bases. The DNA for the CDR3 is TGTGCCAGCAGTCGTGCCGGGGGGCATCAGCCCCAGCATTTT. The encoded protein is CASSRAGGHQPQHF.

The V call is TRBV11-2, the J call TRBJ1-5; tentative D call: TRBD1 (6 bases). V was pared by 5 bases and J by 3 bases, with 11 bases between. CDR3 length: 14 amino acids. Germline V lookup: CDR1 SGHAT, CDR2 FQNNGV. DNA of the CDR3: TGTGCCAGCAGCCCACAGGGAATCAATCAGCCCCAGCATTTT. Protein sequence: CASSPQGINQPQHF.

The V and J genes are TRBV11-1 and TRBJ1-2, with 9 positions matching TRBD1. The CDR3 totals 16 residues. V was pared by 5 bases and J by 2 bases, with 9 bases of the junction left unmatched. The germline gives CDR1 SGHAT, CDR2 FQDESV (reference sequence). CDR3 in amino acids: CASSPVGTGRNYGYTF. CDR3 in DNA: TGTGCCAGCAGCCCTGTCGGGACAGGGAGAAACTATGGCTACACCTTC.

This chain connects TRBV19 to TRBJ1-5, with D unclear. CDR1 LNHDA and CDR2 SQIVND come from the germline V gene (reference sequence). The CDR3 is 15 residues long. V lost 4 bases and J 0 bases, leaving 10 bases between the germline ends. The CDR3 protein is CASSTFLFSNQPQHF. In DNA, the CDR3 is TGTGCCAGTAGTACTTTCCTCTTTAGCAATCAGCCCCAGCATTTT.

The V gene is TRBV7-8, the J gene TRBJ1-2; D uncertain. Germline lookup yields CDR1 SGHVS and CDR2 FQNEAQ. Trimming removed 5 bases from V and 8 bases from J, with 18 bases in between. The CDR3 is 14 amino acids. CDR3 coding DNA: TGTGCCAGCAGCAACCTTGGCCAGATGGGAGGCTACACCTTC. Residues: CASSNLGQMGGYTF.

A single count supports this clone. V and J are TRBV28 and TRBJ1-2; 9 bases are a match to TRBD1. Germline V CDR1 and CDR2: MDHEN, SYDVKM. With 6 bases clipped from V and 8 bases from J, the junction kept 16 bases outside the gene matches. The CDR3 extends over 16 amino acids. The CDR3 region has the DNA TGTGCCAGCAGCCCATGGATAGGACAGGGGTCGGGCGGCTACACCTTC. As protein: CASSPWIGQGSGGYTF.

This chain joins TRBV5-5 and TRBJ1-4; 8 nucleotides agree with TRBD1. In germline, CDR1 is SGHKS, CDR2 YYEKEE (reference sequence). The CDR3 runs 18 residues. Losses at the gene ends were 0 bases for V and 7 bases for J; bases not matched to a gene: 14. This CDR3 is CASSLGQGAPGAGEKLFF. The CDR3 nucleotides read TGTGCCAGCAGCTTGGGGCAGGGGGCGCCGGGGGCAGGTGAAAAACTGTTTTTT.

V usage is TRBV5-1 and J usage is TRBJ2-3; 7 bases match TRBD1. V trimming: 2 bases; J trimming: 2 bases; junction bases outside the gene matches: 5. Germline lookup yields CDR1 SGHRS and CDR2 YFSETQ. This CDR3 is built from 15 residues. The CDR3 nucleotides read TGCGCCAGCAGCTTAAGGGGGCACGACACAGATACGCAGTATTTT. Translating gives CASSLRGHDTDTQYF.

The gene calls are TRBV7-9 and TRBJ2-7; D tentatively reads TRBD1 or TRBD2 (6 bases each). Germline CDR1 and CDR2: SEHNR and FQNEAQ (reference sequence). There are 15 residues in the CDR3. Trimming pared 5 bases from V and 3 bases from J, leaving 17 bases between. The CDR3 loop is CASSPPGANFYEQYF. Here the CDR3 DNA reads TGTGCCAGCAGCCCCCCGGGGGCGAACTTCTACGAGCAGTACTTC.